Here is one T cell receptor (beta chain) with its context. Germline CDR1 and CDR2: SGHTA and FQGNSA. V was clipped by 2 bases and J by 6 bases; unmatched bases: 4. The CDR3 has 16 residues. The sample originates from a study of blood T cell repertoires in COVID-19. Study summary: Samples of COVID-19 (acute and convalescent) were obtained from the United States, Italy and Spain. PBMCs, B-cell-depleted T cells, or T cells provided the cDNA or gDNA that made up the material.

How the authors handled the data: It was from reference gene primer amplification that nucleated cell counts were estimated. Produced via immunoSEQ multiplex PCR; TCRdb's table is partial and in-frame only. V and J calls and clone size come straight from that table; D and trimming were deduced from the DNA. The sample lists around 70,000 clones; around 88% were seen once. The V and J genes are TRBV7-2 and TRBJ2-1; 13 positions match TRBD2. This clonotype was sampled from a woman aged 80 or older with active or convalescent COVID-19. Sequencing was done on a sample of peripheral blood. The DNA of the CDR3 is TGTGCCAGCAGCTTAACGACTAGCGGGGGGACCAATGAGCAGTTCTTC. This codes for CASSLTTSGGTNEQFF.